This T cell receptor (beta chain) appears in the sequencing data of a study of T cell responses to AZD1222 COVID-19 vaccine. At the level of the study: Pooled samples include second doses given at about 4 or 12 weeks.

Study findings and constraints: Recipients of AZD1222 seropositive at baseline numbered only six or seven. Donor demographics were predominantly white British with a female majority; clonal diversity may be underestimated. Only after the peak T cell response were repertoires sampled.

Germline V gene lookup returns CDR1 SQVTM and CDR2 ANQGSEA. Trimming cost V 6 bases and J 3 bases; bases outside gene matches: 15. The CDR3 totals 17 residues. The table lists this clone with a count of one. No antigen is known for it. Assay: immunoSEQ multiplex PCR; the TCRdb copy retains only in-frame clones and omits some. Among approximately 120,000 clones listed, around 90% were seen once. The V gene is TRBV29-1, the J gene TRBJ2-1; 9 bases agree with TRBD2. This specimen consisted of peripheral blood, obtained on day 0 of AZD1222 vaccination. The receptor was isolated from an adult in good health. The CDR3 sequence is CSVKRGSGSGSYNEQFF. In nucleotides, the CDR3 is TGCAGCGTGAAGCGGGGGTCGGGTAGCGGGAGCTACAATGAGCAGTTCTTC.